Listed below are T cell receptor beta chains from one sample, sequenced in a study of blood T cell repertoires in COVID-19. Only in-frame clones appear in the TCRdb table, and some are missing; sequencing was by immunoSEQ multiplex PCR. The data show some 370,000 clones, approximately 88% seen once. Sequenced sample: peripheral blood. The receptors come from a man aged 35-49 years with acute or convalescent COVID-19. CDR3s include the opening cysteine and the closing phenylalanine or tryptophan. The D gene is left open where the match is weak. Where a row states a size, it is once, few, many or the class of an expanded clone; other rows omit it.

D gene: -; J gene: TRBJ2-7; V gene: TRBV7-2; clone size: -; CDR3 DNA: TGTGCCAGCAGCTTAGTATCAGGGTTCATCTCCTACGAGCAGTACTTC; CDR3 protein: CASSLVSGFISYEQYF
D gene: -; J gene: TRBJ1-6; V gene: TRBV6-2/TRBV6-3; clone size: -; CDR3 DNA: TGTGCCAGCAGTCTTTCTGGGGCAAACTTCGGGAATTCACCCCTCCACTTT; CDR3 protein: CASSLSGANFGNSPLHF
D gene: -; J gene: TRBJ2-7; V gene: TRBV9; clone size: -; CDR3 DNA: TGTGCCAGCAGCCCCCCGGGTAGCGTCGGCGAGCAGTACTTC; CDR3 protein: CASSPPGSVGEQYF
D gene: -; J gene: TRBJ1-1; V gene: TRBV6-5; clone size: -; CDR3 DNA: TGTGCCAGCAGTTACGCCAGGGGCGATATTGCTTTCTTT; CDR3 protein: CASSYARGDIAFF
D gene: -; J gene: TRBJ2-2; V gene: TRBV28; clone size: -; CDR3 DNA: TGTGCCAGCAGTTTATCGGGAGTCACCGGGGAGCTGTTTTTT; CDR3 protein: CASSLSGVTGELFF
D gene: TRBD1; J gene: TRBJ1-1; V gene: TRBV6-5; clone size: -; CDR3 DNA: TGTGCCAGCAGCCTACGGACAGGGAGCACTGAAGCTTTCTTT; CDR3 protein: CASSLRTGSTEAFF
D gene: TRBD1; J gene: TRBJ1-1; V gene: TRBV9; clone size: -; CDR3 DNA: TGTGCCAGCAGCGCCGGGACAGGGGTGCTTACAAGGGAAGCTTTCTTT; CDR3 protein: CASSAGTGVLTREAFF
D gene: -; J gene: TRBJ2-2; V gene: TRBV11-3; clone size: few; CDR3 DNA: TGTGCCAGCAGCCCCCTCCGGACCGGGGAGCTGTTTTTT; CDR3 protein: CASSPLRTGELFF
D gene: TRBD1; J gene: TRBJ1-2; V gene: TRBV5-6; clone size: -; CDR3 DNA: TGTGCCAGCAGCATCAGACAGGGGGCGAGGTATGGCTACACCTTC; CDR3 protein: CASSIRQGARYGYTF
D gene: -; J gene: TRBJ1-6; V gene: TRBV4-3; clone size: -; CDR3 DNA: TGCGCCAGCAGCCAAGATCAGGGATTTAACTCACCCCTCCACTTT; CDR3 protein: CASSQDQGFNSPLHF
D gene: -; J gene: TRBJ1-3; V gene: TRBV6-5; clone size: -; CDR3 DNA: TGTGCCAGCACCCGGGGGGGCCTCTCTGGAAACACCATATATTTT; CDR3 protein: CASTRGGLSGNTIYF
D gene: -; J gene: TRBJ1-4; V gene: TRBV4-1; clone size: -; CDR3 DNA: TGCGCCAGCAGCCGACGGACAGAGAAAAATGAAAAACTGTTTTTT; CDR3 protein: CASSRRTEKNEKLFF
D gene: TRBD1; J gene: TRBJ2-1; V gene: TRBV28; clone size: -; CDR3 DNA: TGTGCCAGCAGTTTATGGGCAGGGGGCGCATACAATGAGCAGTTCTTC; CDR3 protein: CASSLWAGGAYNEQFF
D gene: -; J gene: TRBJ2-3; V gene: TRBV2; clone size: -; CDR3 DNA: TGTGCCAGCAGTCGGGACTTAGGCACAGATACGCAGTATTTT; CDR3 protein: CASSRDLGTDTQYF